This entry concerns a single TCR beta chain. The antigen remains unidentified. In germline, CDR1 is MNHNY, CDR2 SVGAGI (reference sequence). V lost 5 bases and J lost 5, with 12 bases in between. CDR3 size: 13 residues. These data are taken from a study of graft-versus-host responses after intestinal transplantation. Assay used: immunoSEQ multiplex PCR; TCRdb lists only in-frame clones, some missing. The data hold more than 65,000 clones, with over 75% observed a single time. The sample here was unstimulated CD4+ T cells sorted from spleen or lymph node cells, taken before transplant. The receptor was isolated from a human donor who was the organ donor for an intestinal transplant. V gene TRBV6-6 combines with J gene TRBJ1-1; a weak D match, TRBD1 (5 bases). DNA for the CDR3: TGTGCCAGCAGTCCGCAGGGCGAGACTGAAGCTTTCTTT. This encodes CASSPQGETEAFF.